This T cell receptor (beta chain) was captured by sequencing in a study of shared clonotypes between healthy human individuals. General study findings and limits: The study's rarefaction showed incomplete sorted-subset sequencing despite large depth.

In regard to this clone: Its antigen remains unknown.

The assay ran at deep level. Template for every sorted-subset replicate PCR totaled 150 to 250 ng DNA, approximately 30,000 T cell genomes. Clones were read by immunoSEQ multiplex PCR, and TCRdb kept only the in-frame ones, dropping some. The table shows under 650,000 clones, with 90% to 97% occurring only once. Germline V gene lookup returns CDR1 ENHRY and CDR2 SYGVKD. The CDR3 is made up of 16 amino acids. The rearrangement uses TRBV10-3 and TRBJ2-5; TRBD1 agrees at 10 bases. The J call may be faulty, since TRBJ2-7 better matches the DNA end. This sequence originates from a woman aged 25 to 39 in good health. Sequenced material: naive CD4+ T cells sorted from blood. Regarding subset: CD45RA+ positively selected. CDR3 bases: TGTGCCATCAGTCCCAGGGACAGGGGAGAGTCCTACGAGCAGTACTTC. Its protein is CAISPRDRGESYEQYF.